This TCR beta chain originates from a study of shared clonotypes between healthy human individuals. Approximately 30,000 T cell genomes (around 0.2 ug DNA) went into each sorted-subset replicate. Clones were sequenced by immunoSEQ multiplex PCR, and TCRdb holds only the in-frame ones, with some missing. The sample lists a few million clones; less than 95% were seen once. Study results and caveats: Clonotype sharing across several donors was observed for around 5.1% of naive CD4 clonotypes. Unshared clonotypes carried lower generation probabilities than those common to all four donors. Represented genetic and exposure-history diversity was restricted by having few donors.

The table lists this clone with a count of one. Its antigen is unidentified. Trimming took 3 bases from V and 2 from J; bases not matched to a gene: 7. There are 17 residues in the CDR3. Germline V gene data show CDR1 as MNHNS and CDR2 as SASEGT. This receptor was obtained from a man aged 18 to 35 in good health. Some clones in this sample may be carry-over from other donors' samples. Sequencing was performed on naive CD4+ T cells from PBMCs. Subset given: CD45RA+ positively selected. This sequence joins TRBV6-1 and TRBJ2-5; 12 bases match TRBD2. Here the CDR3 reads CASSDYAGTSGQETQYF. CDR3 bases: TGTGCCAGCAGTGACTACGCCGGGACTAGCGGGCAAGAGACCCAGTACTTC.